This entry is about one T cell receptor (beta chain). This sample is drawn from a study of technical replicates of blood from several donors. Measured with immunoSEQ multiplex PCR; TCRdb has only the in-frame clones, and not every one. The sample includes approximately 65,000 clones, roughly 86% seen only once; the top ten take under 6.5%. The CDR3 runs to 22 residues. V was shortened by 3 bases and J by 0 bases, with 33 bases between the two germline ends. Germline values: CDR1 SGHRS, CDR2 YFSETQ. Specimen: PBMCs. The receptor was derived from a human donor in good health. Some clones in this sample may be carry-over from other donors' samples. The genes are TRBV5-1 and TRBJ1-2, with a possible D match to TRBD1 (6 bases). CDR3 in amino acids: CASSSAGKGVGEHTLANYGYTF. For the CDR3, the DNA is TGCGCCAGCAGCTCCGCAGGCAAGGGGGTAGGAGAGCACACTTTAGCTAACTATGGCTACACCTTC. Drawing the rest from reference TRBV5-1 and TRBJ1-2, the complete variable domain is KAGVTQTPRYLIKTRGQQVTLSCSPISGHRSVSWYQQTPGQGLQFLFEYFSETQRNKGNFPGRFSGRQFSNSRSEMNVSTLELGDSALYLCASSSAGKGVGEHTLANYGYTFGSGTRLTVV.